The clone carrying this T cell receptor beta chain was detected only a few times. Its antigen is unknown. This entry comes from a study of response to subunit inactivated influenza vaccine. Study-level findings and limits: With each seasonal influenza vaccination, the authors suggested, few new T cells are recruited.

TCRdb redid the calling of the RT-PCR reads with MiXCR, one entry per CDR3 protein. The sample holds about 520,000 distinct CDR3 sequences, 25% seen once. Germline CDR1 reads SEHNR; CDR2 reads FQNEAQ (reference sequence). Unmatched junction bases numbered 7, after V lost 4 bases and J lost 3 bases. There are 16 residues in the CDR3. The sample in question was CD4+ T cells sorted from PBMCs, obtained roughly 5 days after vaccination. The clonotype was recovered from a man aged 45-60 years who received an inactivated influenza vaccine. The J gene is TRBJ2-2, the V gene TRBV7-9, with TRBD2 matching 8 bases. In DNA, the CDR3 is TGTGCCAGCAGCTACGGACGGGAGGGATACACCGGGGAGCTGTTTTTT. This codes for CASSYGREGYTGELFF. The entire variable domain, with the rest obtained from reference TRBV7-9 and TRBJ2-2, is as follows: DTGVSQNPRHKITKRGQNVTFRCDPISEHNRLYWYRQTLGQGPEFLTYFQNEAQLEKSRLLSDRFSAERPKGSFSTLEIQRTEQGDSAMYLCASSYGREGYTGELFFGEGSRLTVL.